These T cell receptor beta chains were read from a single sample in a study of blood T cell repertoires in COVID-19. Clones were read by immunoSEQ multiplex PCR, and TCRdb kept only the in-frame ones, dropping some. The table has under 350,000 clones, 83% seen once; the top ten hold 8% to 9.5%. Sequencing was done on a sample of peripheral blood. The source of these receptors is a woman aged 45-59 years who had recovered from COVID-19. The CDR3 runs from the conserved cysteine through the conserved F or W. D genes are given only for firm matches. Clone size is not always given. Where it is, it says once, few, many or a class for expanded clones.

j_gene,abundance,v_gene,d_gene,CDR3aa,CDR3nt
TRBJ2-1,NA,TRBV18,TRBD1,CASSPPGTGNEQFF,TGTGCCAGCTCACCACCCGGGACAGGAAATGAGCAGTTCTTC
TRBJ2-7,NA,TRBV6-2/TRBV6-3,NA,CASSYLAGTTYEQYF,TGTGCCAGCAGTTACCTGGCGGGGACGACCTACGAGCAGTACTTC
TRBJ2-7,NA,TRBV3-1/TRBV3-2,TRBD1,CASSRYTTGTGVYEQYF,TGTGCCAGCAGCCGCTATACGACCGGGACAGGGGTCTACGAGCAGTACTTC
TRBJ1-1,NA,TRBV27,NA,CASSFPGERAEAFF,TGTGCCAGCAGTTTCCCCGGTGAGAGAGCTGAAGCTTTCTTT
TRBJ2-1,NA,TRBV24-1,TRBD2,CATSDRGLAGGPGEQFF,TGTGCCACCAGTGACCGAGGACTAGCGGGAGGGCCGGGTGAGCAGTTCTTC
TRBJ2-5,NA,TRBV15,TRBD2,CATSERTSGRETQYF,TGTGCCACCAGCGAACGGACTAGCGGGAGAGAGACCCAGTACTTC
TRBJ1-1,few,TRBV27,NA,CASSLRTQNTEAFF,TGTGCCAGCAGTTTACGGACACAGAACACTGAAGCTTTCTTT
TRBJ2-2,few,TRBV7-2,TRBD2,CASTTGTSGTGELFF,TGTGCCAGCACGACCGGGACTAGCGGAACCGGGGAGCTGTTTTTT
TRBJ2-7,NA,TRBV4-1,NA,CASSQSNTGYEQYF,TGCGCCAGCAGCCAATCAAACACAGGGTACGAGCAGTACTTC
TRBJ2-1,NA,TRBV28,NA,CASSFPGEAYNEQFF,TGTGCCAGCAGTTTCCCGGGGGAGGCCTACAATGAGCAGTTCTTC